Each of the 10 T cell receptor beta chains below was sequenced from the same sample in a study of cytomegalovirus exposure and HLA in healthy donors. PCR was performed using 60 Vbeta and 13 Jbeta primers. Clones were read by immunoSEQ multiplex PCR, and TCRdb kept only the in-frame ones, dropping some. Its table records 200,000 to 250,000 clones. Sequenced sample: PBMCs. The receptors here all came from a woman in her thirties in good health and CMV-seropositive.

The V call is TRBV5-1, the J call TRBJ2-6, with a tentative D call TRBD1 (6 bases). Trimming pared 4 bases from V and 1 base from J, leaving 9 bases between. The V gene's germline CDR1 is SGHRS and CDR2 YFSETQ. CDR3 length: 15 amino acids. The CDR3 loop is CASSIQGSGANVLTF. CDR3 coding DNA: TGCGCCAGCAGCATTCAGGGGTCTGGGGCCAACGTCCTGACTTTC.

The chain recombines TRBV5-1 with TRBJ1-1; maybe TRBD1 (6 bases). Trimming shortened V by 4 bases and J by 1 base, and 11 bases separated the two germline ends. Germline V gene lookup returns CDR1 SGHRS and CDR2 YFSETQ. The CDR3 runs 14 residues. The CDR3 nucleotides read TGCGCCAGCAGCCCAGGGGTTCAGAACACTGAAGCTTTCTTT. Translation gives CASSPGVQNTEAFF.

This chain connects TRBV11-3 to TRBJ2-2; TRBD2 aligns across 7 bases. CDR1 and CDR2 (germline): SGHNT, YENEEA. With V trimmed by 8 bases and J by 7 bases, 13 bases remained unmatched. The CDR3 has 15 residues. The CDR3 loop reads CASGPSGTYGGELFF. Here the CDR3 DNA reads TGTGCCAGCGGTCCGAGCGGGACCTATGGCGGGGAGCTGTTTTTT.

The chain uses TRBV10-1 and TRBJ2-7; TRBD1 matches at 8 bases. The CDR3 consists of 14 residues. Unmatched junction bases numbered 2, after V lost 4 bases and J lost 0 bases. Germline assignment: CDR1 WNHNN and CDR2 SYGVQD (reference sequence). For the CDR3, the DNA is TGCGCCAGCAGTGGGACAGGGAACTCCTACGAGCAGTACTTC. It specifies CASSGTGNSYEQYF.

This chain connects TRBV6-1 to TRBJ1-2; D ambiguous. The V gene's germline CDR1 is MNHNS and CDR2 SASEGT. The germline V and J ends were trimmed by 2 bases and 1 base, with 8 bases remaining between them. CDR3 length: 14 residues. The CDR3 DNA sequence: TGTGCCAGCAGTGAATTAGAGTTTAACTATGGCTACACCTTC. Amino acids: CASSELEFNYGYTF.

The chain is built from TRBV9 and TRBJ1-2; D might be TRBD1 (6 bases). This CDR3 has 15 amino acids. Trimming stripped 3 bases from V and 4 bases from J, with 16 bases between. CDR1 is SGDLS, CDR2 YYNGEE, per germline. CDR3 DNA: TGTGCCAGCAGCGGGCCCGGGGGGCTAGGCTATGGCTACACCTTC. Translation gives CASSGPGGLGYGYTF. The whole variable domain, remainder taken from reference TRBV9 and TRBJ1-2, is DSGVTQTPKHLITATGQRVTLRCSPRSGDLSVYWYQQSLDQGLQFLIQYYNGEERAKGNILERFSAQQFPDLHSELNLSSLELGDSALYFCASSGPGGLGYGYTFGSGTRLTVV.

The CDR3 DNA sequence: TGTGCCAGCAGCTTAGAGGTGTTAGCGCTCCACGAGCAGTACTTC. It specifies CASSLEVLALHEQYF. The J gene is TRBJ2-7, the V gene TRBV7-6; possibly TRBD2 for D (5 bases). The CDR3 consists of 15 residues. CDR1 SGHVS and CDR2 FNYEAQ come from the germline V gene. Trimming took off 1 base at V and 5 bases at J, with 15 bases between the two ends.

J is TRBJ2-7 and V is TRBV11-2, with 7 bases aligning to TRBD1. V gave up 2 bases and J gave up 7 bases; unmatched junction bases: 11. The CDR3 loop spans 15 amino acids. Germline loops: CDR1 SGHAT, CDR2 FQNNGV. The CDR3 sequence: CASSLRGAWDSEQYF. Here the CDR3 DNA reads TGTGCCAGCAGCTTACGGGGCGCCTGGGACAGTGAGCAGTACTTC.

V is TRBV6-6 and J is TRBJ2-5; TRBD1 matches 9 bases. V lost 5 bases and J lost 3; bases outside the gene matches: 4. The CDR3 sequence is 14 residues long. From germline, CDR1 is MNHNY and CDR2 SVGAGI (reference sequence). In DNA, the CDR3 is TGTGCCAGCAGTCATACAGGGGGCGAAGAGACCCAGTACTTC. Translation gives CASSHTGGEETQYF.

The genes are TRBV5-6 and TRBJ2-2; D not certain. Per the germline V gene, CDR1 is SGHDT and CDR2 is YYEEEE. The CDR3 has 16 amino acids. V lost 0 bases to trimming and J lost 6 bases, with 15 bases between them. The CDR3 DNA is TGTGCCAGCAGCTTGGTGACCGCGGCCTTCGCCGGGGAGCTGTTTTTT. It encodes CASSLVTAAFAGELFF.